Below, 11 T cell receptor beta chains from the same sample are listed, as sequenced in a study of blood T cells in healthy people across ages. Primed by a sample-barcoded 5' primer and a J-beta primer mix, a second PCR proceeded for roughly 6 to 12 cycles. TCRdb redid the calling of the 5' RACE reads with MiXCR, one entry per CDR3 protein. The sample lists fewer than 2 million distinct CDR3 sequences, roughly 43% occurring once. The sequenced sample was blood. The receptor source for this set is a human donor in good health.

The chain carries TRBV4-2 and TRBJ2-1; 10 bases map to TRBD2. CDR1 is LGHNA, CDR2 YNFKEQ, per germline. The trim removed 4 bases at V and 7 bases at J, leaving 13 bases unmatched. The CDR3 contains 17 residues. The CDR3: CASSPFLSAGGLNEQFF. The DNA for the CDR3 is TGTGCCAGCAGCCCCTTCCTCTCAGCGGGGGGGCTTAATGAGCAGTTCTTC.

The gene calls are TRBV6-6 and TRBJ1-1; TRBD1 is a possible D gene (5 bases). CDR3 size: 16 residues. V lost 2 bases to trimming and J lost 0 bases, with 13 bases between them. CDR1 and CDR2 from the germline V gene are MNHNY and SVGAGI (reference sequence). CDR3 bases: TGTGCCAGCAGTTACAAAATCGGGGCGCTGAACACTGAAGCTTTCTTT. Residues: CASSYKIGALNTEAFF.

This clonotype was found a few times. The chain has TRBV4-3 and TRBJ2-4, with a possible D match to TRBD2 (5 bases). Per the germline V gene, CDR1 is LGHNA and CDR2 is YSLEER. V was cut by 5 bases and J by 0 bases, with 14 bases left in between. This CDR3 is 16 amino acids long. CDR3 sequence: CASSNNWAGAKNIQYF. Written as DNA, the CDR3 is TGCGCCAGCAGCAACAACTGGGCGGGAGCCAAAAACATTCAGTACTTC.

The rearrangement links TRBV7-9 to TRBJ2-5, with TRBD2 as a possible D gene (5 bases). The germline V gene has CDR1 SEHNR and CDR2 FQNEAQ (reference sequence). V was clipped by 5 bases and J by 2 bases, with 15 bases between them. This CDR3 has 15 residues. CDR3 DNA sequence: TGTGCCAGCAGCCGAATGGGCGGAGGTCAAGAGACCCAGTACTTC. It specifies CASSRMGGGQETQYF.

The chain is built from TRBV11-2 and TRBJ2-7, with D unclear. Trimming took off 3 bases at V and 1 base at J, with 13 bases between the two ends. Germline V gives CDR1 SGHAT, CDR2 FQNNGV. The CDR3 is 15 amino acids. The CDR3 loop is CASSFVGTESYEQYF. CDR3 bases: TGTGCCAGCAGCTTCGTAGGAACGGAGTCCTACGAGCAGTACTTC.

The V gene is TRBV9, the J gene TRBJ1-2, with D unresolved. This CDR3 spans 12 amino acids. Between the trimmed V and J ends, which lost 0 bases and 8 bases, there was a span of 8 bases. Looked up from germline, CDR1 is SGDLS and CDR2 is YYNGEE. The DNA for the CDR3 is TGTGCCAGCAGCGTAGGATTTGAGGGCTACACCTTC. Translating it yields CASSVGFEGYTF.

This clonotype has a handful of counts. The CDR3 DNA sequence: TGTGCCAGCAGCGTAGAAAGCGGGACCTTCCAAGAGACCCAGTACTTC. Translating it yields CASSVESGTFQETQYF. The J gene is TRBJ2-5, the V gene TRBV9, with 7 bases matching TRBD2. Looked up from germline, CDR1 is SGDLS and CDR2 is YYNGEE. J gave up 1 base and V 0 bases, and 6 bases lay outside the gene matches. The CDR3 sequence is 16 residues long.

This clonotype was seen a handful of times. The chain carries TRBV28 and TRBJ2-5, with D possibly matching TRBD1 (6 bases). CDR1 is MDHEN, CDR2 SYDVKM, per germline. V shed 2 bases and J shed 1 base, with 11 bases lying between them. The CDR3 contains 15 residues. CDR3 sequence reads: CASSLGGAAQETQYF. CDR3 in DNA: TGTGCCAGCAGTTTAGGGGGCGCCGCCCAAGAGACCCAGTACTTC. The entire variable domain, with the rest obtained from reference TRBV28 and TRBJ2-5, is as follows: DVKVTQSSRYLVKRTGEKVFLECVQDMDHENMFWYRQDPGLGLRLIYFSYDVKMKEKGDIPEGYSVSREKKERFSLILESASTNQTSMYLCASSLGGAAQETQYFGPGTRLLVL.

The J gene is TRBJ1-1, the V gene TRBV20-1, with D perhaps matching TRBD1 (6 bases). V gave up 5 bases and J gave up 7 bases, with 20 bases separating them. Germline V gene data show CDR1 as DFQATT and CDR2 as SNEGSKA (reference sequence). The CDR3 is 14 amino acids. The CDR3 DNA is TGCAGTGCTTTGACGGACAAGGGGGGTTTTGAAGCTTTCTTT. The encoded protein is CSALTDKGGFEAFF.

The V and J genes are TRBV4-3 and TRBJ1-4; possibly TRBD1 for D (5 bases). This CDR3 has 14 amino acids. Trimming removed 1 base at V and 7 bases at J, with 10 bases between. Germline CDR1 and CDR2: LGHNA and YSLEER. CDR3 amino acids: CASSQVVGREKLFF. CDR3 nucleotides: TGCGCCAGCAGCCAAGTGGTGGGGCGTGAAAAACTGTTTTTT.

The J gene is TRBJ2-3, the V gene TRBV5-5, with unresolved D. The CDR3 is made up of 16 amino acids. The V gene's germline CDR1 is SGHKS and CDR2 YYEKEE (reference sequence). V gave up 0 bases and J gave up 1 base, with 12 bases separating them. The CDR3 DNA reads as TGTGCCAGCAGCTTGGGGTTGGGCTCACGCACAGATACGCAGTATTTT. Protein: CASSLGLGSRTDTQYF.